This T cell receptor (beta chain) was documented in a study of blood T cell repertoires in COVID-19. Study-level background: Sites across the United States, Italy and Spain contributed samples from acute and convalescent COVID-19. PBMCs, B-cell-depleted T cells, or T cells were the source of the cDNA or gDNA that made up the material.

Original processing notes: Estimation of nucleated cell counts relied on the amplification of reference gene primers. Sequencing was performed with immunoSEQ multiplex PCR; in TCRdb, only in-frame clones are kept and a portion is missing. D and trimming were read from the DNA, whereas the V and J calls and clone size are those reported in that table. The table records about 250,000 clones, about nine tenths of them present only once. Trimming cost V 2 bases and J 3 bases; bases outside gene matches: 14. Looked up from germline, CDR1 is MNHEY and CDR2 is SMNVEV (reference sequence). The CDR3 is 18 residues long.

Input material: peripheral blood. J is TRBJ2-7 and V is TRBV27, with TRBD1 matching 9 bases. The receptor's source is a woman aged 60-70 years who had recovered from COVID-19. The chain's CDR3 is CASSLARGQGYRSYEQYF. In DNA, the CDR3 is TGTGCCAGCAGTTTAGCTCGGGGACAGGGCTACCGGAGCTACGAGCAGTACTTC.